Below, one T cell receptor (beta chain) is given with its context. As yet, its antigen is unknown. Germline CDR1 is DFQATT and CDR2 is SNEGSKA (reference sequence). This CDR3 region has 15 residues. This entry comes from a study of identical twins. Study-wide points: The study based its conclusions on cross-sectional statistical analysis and did not follow the same donors.

TCRdb redid the calling of the 5' RACE reads with MiXCR, one entry per CDR3 protein. The sample lists 1.5 million to 2 million distinct CDR3 sequences; around 29% were seen once. Every donor was a healthy Caucasian. This TCR was sampled from a newborn girl in good health. This sequence joins TRBV20-1 and TRBJ2-4; D may match TRBD1 or TRBD2 (5 bases each). The J call is uncertain, as TRBJ2-7 better fits the DNA end. Sequencing was carried out using cord blood. This CDR3 is CSARGPGPPLYEQYF. The CDR3 nucleotides are TGCAGTGCTAGAGGACCGGGACCACCGTTATACGAGCAGTACTTC.